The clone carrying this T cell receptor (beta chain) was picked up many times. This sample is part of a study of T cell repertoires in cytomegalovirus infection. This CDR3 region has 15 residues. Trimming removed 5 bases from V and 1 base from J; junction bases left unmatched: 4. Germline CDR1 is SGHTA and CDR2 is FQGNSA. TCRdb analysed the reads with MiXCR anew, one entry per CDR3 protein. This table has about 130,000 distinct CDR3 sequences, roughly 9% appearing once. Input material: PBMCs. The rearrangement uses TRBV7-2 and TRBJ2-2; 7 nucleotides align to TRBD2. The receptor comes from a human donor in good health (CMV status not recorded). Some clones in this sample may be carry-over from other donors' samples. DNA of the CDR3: TGTGCCAGCAGCCCCTTAGCGGGGAACACCGGGGAGCTGTTTTTT. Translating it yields CASSPLAGNTGELFF.